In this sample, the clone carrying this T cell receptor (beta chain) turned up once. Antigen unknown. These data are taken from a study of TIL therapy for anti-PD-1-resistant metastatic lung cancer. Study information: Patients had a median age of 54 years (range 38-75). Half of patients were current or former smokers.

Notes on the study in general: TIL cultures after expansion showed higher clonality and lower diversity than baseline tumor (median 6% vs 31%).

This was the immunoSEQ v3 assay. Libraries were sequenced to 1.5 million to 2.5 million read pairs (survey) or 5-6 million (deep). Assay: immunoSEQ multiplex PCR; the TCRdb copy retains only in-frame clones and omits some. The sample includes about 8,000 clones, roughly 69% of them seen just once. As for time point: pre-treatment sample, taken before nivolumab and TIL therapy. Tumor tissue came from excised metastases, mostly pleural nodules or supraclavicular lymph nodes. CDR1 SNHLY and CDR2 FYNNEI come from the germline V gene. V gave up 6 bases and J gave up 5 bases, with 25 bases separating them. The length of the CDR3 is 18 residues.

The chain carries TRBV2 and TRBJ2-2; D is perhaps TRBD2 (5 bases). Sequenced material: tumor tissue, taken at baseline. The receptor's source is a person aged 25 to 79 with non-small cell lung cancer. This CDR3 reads CASSGEGLRDLVTGELFF. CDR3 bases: TGTGCCAGCAGCGGGGAAGGTCTACGGGATTTAGTGACCGGGGAGCTGTTTTTT.